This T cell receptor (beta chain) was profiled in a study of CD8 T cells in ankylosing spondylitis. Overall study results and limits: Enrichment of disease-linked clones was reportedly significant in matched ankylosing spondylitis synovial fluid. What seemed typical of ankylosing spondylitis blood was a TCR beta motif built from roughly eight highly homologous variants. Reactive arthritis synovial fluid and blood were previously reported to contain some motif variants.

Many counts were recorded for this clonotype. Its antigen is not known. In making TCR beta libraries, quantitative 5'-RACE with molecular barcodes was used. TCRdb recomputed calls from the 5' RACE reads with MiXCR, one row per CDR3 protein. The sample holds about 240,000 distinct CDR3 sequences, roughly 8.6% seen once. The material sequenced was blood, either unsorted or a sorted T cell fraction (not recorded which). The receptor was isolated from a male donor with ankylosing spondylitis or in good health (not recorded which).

CDR3 protein: CSVEQLAAEAFF. In DNA form, the CDR3 reads TGCAGCGTTGAACAACTTGCGGCTGAAGCTTTCTTT. The rearrangement links TRBV29-1 to TRBJ1-1; D is uncertain. The CDR3 is 12 residues long. CDR1 SQVTM and CDR2 ANQGSEA come from the germline V gene. Trimming took 2 bases from V and 6 from J, leaving 10 bases between them.